A single sample gave rise to the 16 T cell receptor beta chains below, sequenced in a study of blood T cell repertoires in COVID-19. Libraries were prepared by immunoSEQ multiplex PCR; TCRdb keeps only in-frame clonotypes and omits some of them. The repertoire holds tens of thousands of clones, with about 80% as singletons. Material for sequencing was peripheral blood. The receptors originated from a man in his forties or fifties with acute or convalescent COVID-19.

V and J are TRBV11-3 and TRBJ2-3, with TRBD2 matching 7 bases. The CDR3 loop spans 14 amino acids. V lost 3 bases, J lost 4 bases, and 4 bases stayed unmatched. The germline gives CDR1 SGHNT, CDR2 YENEEA. CDR3 residues: CASSFRGDPDTQYF. The DNA of the CDR3 is TGTGCCAGCAGCTTTCGGGGGGACCCAGATACGCAGTATTTT.

The chain has TRBV7-2 and TRBJ2-1, with a weak D call TRBD2 (5 bases). The CDR3 extends over 16 amino acids. V was pared by 5 bases and J by 0 bases, with 14 bases between. CDR1 SGHTA and CDR2 FQGNSA come from the germline V gene. The CDR3 coding sequence is TGTGCCAGCAGCCTTCCGACGGGGAGCTCCTACAATGAGCAGTTCTTC. It yields the protein CASSLPTGSSYNEQFF.

The J gene is TRBJ1-1, the V gene TRBV6-6; tentative D call: TRBD1 (6 bases). Trimming removed 10 bases from V and 1 base from J, with 16 bases in between. The CDR3 extends over 14 amino acids. Looked up from germline, CDR1 is MNHNY and CDR2 is SVGAGI (reference sequence). The CDR3 region is CATDRDIQNTEAFF. CDR3 nucleotide sequence: TGTGCCACCGATCGGGACATTCAGAACACTGAAGCTTTCTTT.

The sample holds a few counts of this clone. V usage is TRBV7-2 and J usage is TRBJ2-7; maybe TRBD1 (6 bases). The germline V and J ends were trimmed by 5 bases and 4 bases, with 15 bases remaining between them. The germline V gene encodes CDR1 SGHTA and CDR2 FQGNSA. This CDR3 is built from 14 residues. The CDR3 is CASSKRQDSYEQYF. CDR3 bases: TGTGCCAGCAGCAAAAGACAGGATAGTTACGAGCAGTACTTC.

V is TRBV12-5 and J is TRBJ2-5, with 9 bases fitting TRBD1. Germline CDR1 reads LGHNT; CDR2 reads FRNRAP. The CDR3 runs 15 residues. The trim removed 5 bases at V and 4 bases at J, leaving 8 bases unmatched. The CDR3 nucleotides read TGTGCTAGTGGTCGAGGGGACAGGGTGGGAGAGACCCAGTACTTC. Its translation is CASGRGDRVGETQYF.

This chain links TRBV28 with TRBJ2-1, with TRBD2 matching 9 bases. CDR1 and CDR2 from the germline V gene are MDHEN and SYDVKM. This CDR3 spans 15 amino acids. V shed 2 bases and J 9 bases; nucleotides not matched to a gene: 8. CDR3 loop: CASSLRRLAAGEQFF. CDR3 sequence (DNA): TGTGCCAGCAGTTTACGGCGACTAGCGGCTGGTGAGCAGTTCTTC.

The rearrangement uses TRBV30 and TRBJ1-5; TRBD1 agrees at 7 bases. Looked up from germline, CDR1 is GTSNPN and CDR2 is SVGIG (reference sequence). J was trimmed by 1 base and V by 6 bases; bases with no gene match: 3. The CDR3 extends over 13 amino acids. The CDR3 DNA sequence: TGTGCCTGCGACAGGGAGAGCAATCAGCCCCAGCATTTT. Translated, it gives CACDRESNQPQHF.

Here the CDR3 DNA reads TGTGCCAGCATGCAGGGAGGTGAAGCTTTCTTT. It translates to CASMQGGEAFF. The J gene is TRBJ1-1, the V gene TRBV12-3 or TRBV12-4, with D possibly being TRBD1 (5 bases). The CDR3 sequence is 11 residues long. V was trimmed by 7 bases and J by 7 bases, leaving 10 bases between them.

This clone came up once. This chain links TRBV7-2 with TRBJ1-6, with D perhaps matching TRBD1 (6 bases). The ends were cut back, 2 bases at V and 6 bases at J, with 11 bases in the middle. In germline, CDR1 is SGHTA, CDR2 FQGNSA. The CDR3 consists of 15 residues. CDR3 DNA sequence: TGTGCCAGCAGCTTATACAGGGAGGGTAATTCACCCCTCCACTTT. The encoded protein is CASSLYREGNSPLHF.

The genes are TRBV6-6 and TRBJ2-1, with 7 bases identical to TRBD2. Germline V gives CDR1 MNHNY, CDR2 SVGAGI (reference sequence). The CDR3 loop spans 13 amino acids. J gave up 5 bases and V 11 bases, and 9 bases lay outside the gene matches. The CDR3 protein is CAAGASGDNEQFF. CDR3 coding DNA: TGTGCCGCCGGGGCTAGCGGAGACAATGAGCAGTTCTTC.

The chain links TRBV6-2 or TRBV6-3 to TRBJ2-3; 7 bases map to TRBD1. The V segment lost 2 bases and the J segment 13 bases; nucleotides outside the gene matches: 6. Germline assignment: CDR1 MNHEY and CDR2 SVGEGT. The CDR3 loop spans 12 amino acids. The CDR3 sequence is CASSYNRQGEYF. Here the CDR3 DNA reads TGTGCCAGCAGTTACAATAGACAGGGCGAGTATTTT.

V and J are TRBV6-4 and TRBJ1-6; D possibly corresponds to TRBD1 (6 bases). Germline V lookup: CDR1 MRHNA, CDR2 SNTAGT. This CDR3 is 15 amino acids long. V lost 3 bases and J 5 bases, leaving 11 bases between the germline ends. The CDR3 coding sequence is TGTGCCAGCAGTGATTTGGGACACAATAATTCACCCCTCCACTTT. This sequence encodes CASSDLGHNNSPLHF.

The chain links TRBV19 to TRBJ1-5; D is unclear. The V end was cut by 5 bases, the J end by 7 bases, with 12 bases between. The CDR3 consists of 13 residues. From germline, CDR1 is LNHDA and CDR2 SQIVND (reference sequence). CDR3 in amino acids: CASSLSLLQPQHF. As DNA, the CDR3 is TGTGCCAGTAGTCTAAGCCTACTCCAGCCCCAGCATTTT.

The chain employs TRBV5-4 and TRBJ1-1, with TRBD1 as a possible D gene (5 bases). The CDR3 loop spans 17 amino acids. Germline CDR1 is SGHNT and CDR2 is YYREEE (reference sequence). V lost 6 bases to trimming and J lost 1 base, with 22 bases between them. CDR3 residues: CASTVGGLSSWNTEAFF. The CDR3 DNA reads as TGTGCCAGCACCGTCGGGGGTTTGTCTTCGTGGAACACTGAAGCTTTCTTT. Based on the CDR3 plus reference TRBV5-4 and TRBJ1-1, the full variable domain is ETGVTQSPTHLIKTRGQQVTLRCSSQSGHNTVSWYQQALGQGPQFIFQYYREEENGRGNFPPRFSGLQFPNYSSELNVNALELDDSALYLCASTVGGLSSWNTEAFFGQGTRLTVV.

This chain links TRBV27 with TRBJ1-3; 7 nucleotides line up with TRBD1. Looked up from germline, CDR1 is MNHEY and CDR2 is SMNVEV (reference sequence). J lost 4 bases, V lost 8 bases, and 11 bases had no gene match. This CDR3 is built from 15 residues. The CDR3 region has the DNA TGTGCCAGCGGAATTGCAGGGGGTTCAGGAAACACCATATATTTT. Its translation is CASGIAGGSGNTIYF.

This rearrangement joins TRBV28 to TRBJ2-6, with a tentative D call TRBD1 (5 bases). The CDR3 consists of 16 residues. V lost 8 bases and J 1 base, leaving 15 bases between the germline ends. CDR1 and CDR2 (germline): MDHEN, SYDVKM. The CDR3 DNA is TGTGCCAGCTCGAGTGGGGCCCAGTCTGGGGCCAACGTCCTGACTTTC. Residues: CASSSGAQSGANVLTF.